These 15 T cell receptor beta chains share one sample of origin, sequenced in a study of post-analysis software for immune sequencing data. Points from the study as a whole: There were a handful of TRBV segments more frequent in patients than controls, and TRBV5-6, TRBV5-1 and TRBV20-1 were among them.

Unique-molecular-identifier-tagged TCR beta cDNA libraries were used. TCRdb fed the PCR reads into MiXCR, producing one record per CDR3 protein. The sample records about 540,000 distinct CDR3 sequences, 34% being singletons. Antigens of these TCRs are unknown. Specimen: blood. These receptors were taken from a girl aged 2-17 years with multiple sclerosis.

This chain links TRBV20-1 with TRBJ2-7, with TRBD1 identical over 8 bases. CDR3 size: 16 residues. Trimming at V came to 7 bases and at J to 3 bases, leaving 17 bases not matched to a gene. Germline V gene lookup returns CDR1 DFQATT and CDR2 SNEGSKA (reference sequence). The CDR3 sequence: CSGLAPGGGVLYEQYF. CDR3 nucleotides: TGCAGTGGTCTAGCGCCAGGGGGCGGCGTTCTCTACGAGCAGTACTTC.

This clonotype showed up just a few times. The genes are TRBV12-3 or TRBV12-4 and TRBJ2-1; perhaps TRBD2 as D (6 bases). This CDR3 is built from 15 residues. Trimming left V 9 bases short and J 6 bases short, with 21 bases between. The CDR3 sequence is CASSVASVGPNEQFF. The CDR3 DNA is TGTGCCAGTTCCGTGGCTAGCGTTGGCCCCAATGAGCAGTTCTTC.

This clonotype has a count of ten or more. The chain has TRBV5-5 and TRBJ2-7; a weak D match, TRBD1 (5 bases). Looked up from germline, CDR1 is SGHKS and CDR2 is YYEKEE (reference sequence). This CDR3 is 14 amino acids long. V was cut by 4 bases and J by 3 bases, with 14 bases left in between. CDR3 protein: CASSPQGLDYEQYF. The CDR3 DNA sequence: TGTGCCAGCAGCCCCCAGGGTTTAGACTACGAGCAGTACTTC.

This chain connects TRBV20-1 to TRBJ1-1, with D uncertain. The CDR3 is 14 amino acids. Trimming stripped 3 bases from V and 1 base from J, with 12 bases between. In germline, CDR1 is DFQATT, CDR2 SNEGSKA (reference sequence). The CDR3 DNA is TGCAGTGCTAGGGATCCAGCCGAGAACACTGAAGCTTTCTTT. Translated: CSARDPAENTEAFF.

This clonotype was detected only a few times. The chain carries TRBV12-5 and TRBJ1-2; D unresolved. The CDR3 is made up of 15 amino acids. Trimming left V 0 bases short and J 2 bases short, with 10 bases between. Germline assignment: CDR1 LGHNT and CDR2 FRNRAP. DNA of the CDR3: TGTGCTAGTGGTTTGGTTTCGGGGATGAACTATGGCTACACCTTC. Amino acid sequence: CASGLVSGMNYGYTF.

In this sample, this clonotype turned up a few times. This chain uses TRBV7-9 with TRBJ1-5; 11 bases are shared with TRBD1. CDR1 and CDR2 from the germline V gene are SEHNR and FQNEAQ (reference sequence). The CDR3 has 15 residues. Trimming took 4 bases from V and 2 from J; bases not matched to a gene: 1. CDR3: CASSSGQGGNQPQHF. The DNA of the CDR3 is TGTGCCAGCAGCTCGGGACAGGGGGGCAATCAGCCCCAGCATTTT.

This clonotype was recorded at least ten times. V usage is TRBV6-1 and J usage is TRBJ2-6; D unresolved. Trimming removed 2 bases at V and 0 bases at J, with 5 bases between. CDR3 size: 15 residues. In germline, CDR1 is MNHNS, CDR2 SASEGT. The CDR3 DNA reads TGTGCCAGCAGTGAAACAAGCTCTGGGGCCAACGTCCTGACTTTC. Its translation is CASSETSSGANVLTF.

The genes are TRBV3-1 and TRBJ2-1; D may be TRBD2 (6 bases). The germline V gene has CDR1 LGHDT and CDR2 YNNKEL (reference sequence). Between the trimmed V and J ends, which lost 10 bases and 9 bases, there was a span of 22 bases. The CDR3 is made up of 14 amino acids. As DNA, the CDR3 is TGTGCCACCTTGGGGGGACCGGGTATCGGTGAGCAGTTCTTC. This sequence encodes CATLGGPGIGEQFF.

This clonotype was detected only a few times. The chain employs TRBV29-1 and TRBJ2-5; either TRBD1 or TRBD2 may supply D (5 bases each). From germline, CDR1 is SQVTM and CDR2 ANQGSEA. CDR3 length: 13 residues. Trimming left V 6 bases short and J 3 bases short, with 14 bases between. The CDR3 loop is CSVGTAEKETQYF. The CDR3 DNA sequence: TGCAGCGTCGGGACGGCCGAGAAAGAGACCCAGTACTTC.

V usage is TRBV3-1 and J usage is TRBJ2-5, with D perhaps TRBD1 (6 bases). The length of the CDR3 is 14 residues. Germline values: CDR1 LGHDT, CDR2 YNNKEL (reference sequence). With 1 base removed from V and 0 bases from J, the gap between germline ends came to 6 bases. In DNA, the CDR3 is TGTGCCAGCAGCCAAGGGGGGCACCAAGAGACCCAGTACTTC. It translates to CASSQGGHQETQYF.

CDR3 loop: CASSVGPMEETQYF. CDR3 in DNA: TGTGCCAGCAGCGTAGGACCGATGGAAGAGACCCAGTACTTC. This rearrangement joins TRBV9 to TRBJ2-5, with D uncertain. CDR1 and CDR2 (germline): SGDLS, YYNGEE. The V end lost 0 bases, the J end lost 3 bases, and 9 bases lay between the germline ends. This CDR3 contains 14 residues.

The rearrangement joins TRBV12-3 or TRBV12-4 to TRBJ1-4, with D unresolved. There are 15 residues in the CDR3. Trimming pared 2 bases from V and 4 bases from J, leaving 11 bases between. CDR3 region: CASSLSSDFNEKLFF. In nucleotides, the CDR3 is TGTGCCAGCAGTTTATCATCGGACTTTAATGAAAAACTGTTTTTT.

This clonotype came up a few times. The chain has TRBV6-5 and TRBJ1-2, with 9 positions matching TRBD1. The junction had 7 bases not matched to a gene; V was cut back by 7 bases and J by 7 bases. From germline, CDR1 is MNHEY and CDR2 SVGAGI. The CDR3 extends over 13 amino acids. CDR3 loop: CASTPGTGSGYTF. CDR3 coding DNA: TGTGCCAGCACCCCCGGGACAGGGTCTGGCTACACCTTC.

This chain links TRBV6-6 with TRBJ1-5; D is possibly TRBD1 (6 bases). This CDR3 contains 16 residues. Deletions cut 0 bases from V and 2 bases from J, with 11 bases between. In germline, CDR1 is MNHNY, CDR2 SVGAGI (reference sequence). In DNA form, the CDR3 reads TGTGCCAGCAGTTACTCGACGGGGGGCGGCAATCAGCCCCAGCATTTT. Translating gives CASSYSTGGGNQPQHF.

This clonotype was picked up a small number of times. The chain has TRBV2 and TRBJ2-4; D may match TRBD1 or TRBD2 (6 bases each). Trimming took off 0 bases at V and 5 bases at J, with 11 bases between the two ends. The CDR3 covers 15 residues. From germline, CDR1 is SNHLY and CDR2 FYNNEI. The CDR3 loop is CASSEASGAENIQYF. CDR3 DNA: TGTGCCAGCAGTGAAGCTTCGGGGGCTGAAAACATTCAGTACTTC.